This T cell receptor beta chain was captured in a study of blood T cells in healthy people across ages. CDR1 is SGDLS and CDR2 is YYNGEE in the germline V gene. The CDR3 contains 21 residues. V gave up 3 bases and J gave up 0 bases; unmatched junction bases: 18. PCR was performed a second time for roughly 7 to 12 cycles using a sample-barcoded 5' primer and a J-beta primer mix. One entry per CDR3 protein results from TCRdb running MiXCR on the 5' RACE reads. In the table there are 700,000 or so distinct CDR3 sequences, 20% to 25% of which are singletons. Material: blood. The clonotype originates from a man aged 65-85 years in good health. This rearrangement joins TRBV9 to TRBJ1-6; 7 bases are a match to TRBD1. CDR3 region: CASSAHRGQNLASSYNSPLHF. DNA for the CDR3: TGTGCCAGCAGCGCGCACAGGGGACAAAACCTGGCGAGCTCCTATAATTCACCCCTCCACTTT.